This TCR beta chain was observed in a study of cytomegalovirus exposure and HLA in healthy donors. This clone was seen once. In the PCR, 60 Vbeta and 13 Jbeta primers were used. Original analysis: A follow-up analysis tallied around 76 million unique TCR beta chains, some 11 million shared. Profiling relied on immunoSEQ multiplex PCR, and the TCRdb table lists in-frame clones only, not all of them. That table is the source of V, J and clone size, and D and trimming were worked out from the DNA. The sample lists fewer than 200,000 clones, 80% to 90% occurring once. V was pared by 4 bases and J by 11 bases, with 17 bases between. From germline, CDR1 is ENHRY and CDR2 SYGVKD. The length of the CDR3 is 13 residues.

This sequence joins TRBV10-3 and TRBJ2-5; tentative D call: TRBD2 (6 bases). Source material: PBMCs. The TCR sequence derives from a man between 40 and 49 years old in good health and CMV-seropositive. CDR3: CAISVRPGGEQYF. CDR3 in DNA: TGTGCCATCAGTGTTCGACCAGGCGGGGAGCAGTACTTC.